Following are 10 T cell receptor beta chains from one sample sequenced in a study of blood T cell repertoires in COVID-19. Assay used: immunoSEQ multiplex PCR; TCRdb lists only in-frame clones, some missing. Here the sample spans about 320,000 clones, about 88% being singletons. What was sequenced was PBMCs or T cells enriched from blood (not recorded which). These receptors were collected from a man between 60 and 70 years old who had recovered from COVID-19.

The V gene is TRBV20-1, the J gene TRBJ1-2; the D gene is possibly TRBD1 (5 bases). This CDR3 region has 11 residues. Germline-derived CDR1 and CDR2 are DFQATT and SNEGSKA (reference sequence). V dropped 3 bases and J dropped 4 bases, with 6 bases sitting between them. The DNA of the CDR3 is TGCAGTGCTAGCGGGGGCTATGGCTACACCTTC. As protein: CSASGGYGYTF.

The chain uses TRBV5-5 and TRBJ2-1; 14 bases line up with TRBD2. V was clipped by 0 bases and J by 7 bases; unmatched bases: 0. The CDR3 has 15 residues. The germline V gene encodes CDR1 SGHKS and CDR2 YYEKEE (reference sequence). The CDR3 here is CASSLGLAGGNEQFF. CDR3 DNA sequence: TGTGCCAGCAGCTTGGGACTAGCGGGGGGGAATGAGCAGTTCTTC.

V usage is TRBV6-5 and J usage is TRBJ2-1, with 7 bases aligning to TRBD2. V shed 2 bases and J 7 bases; nucleotides not matched to a gene: 5. Germline CDR1 reads MNHEY; CDR2 reads SVGAGI. This CDR3 is built from 14 residues. CDR3 sequence: CASSYPGLTNEQFF. The DNA of the CDR3 is TGTGCCAGCAGTTACCCGGGACTAACTAATGAGCAGTTCTTC.

V is TRBV6-2 or TRBV6-3 and J is TRBJ2-5; 12 nucleotides line up with TRBD2. In germline, CDR1 is MNHEY, CDR2 SVGEGT. Germline trimming cut 1 base from V and 5 bases from J; bases unmatched to any gene: 2. The CDR3 consists of 15 residues. For the CDR3, the DNA is TGTGCCAGCAGTTACTTGCTAGCGGGGGGGGAGACCCAGTACTTC. It is translated as CASSYLLAGGETQYF.

The chain employs TRBV3-1 (or the pseudogene TRBV3-2) and TRBJ1-3; 7 positions match TRBD1. With 4 bases clipped from V and 7 bases from J, the junction kept 19 bases outside the gene matches. This CDR3 is 18 amino acids long. CDR1 and CDR2 from the germline V gene are LGHDT and YNNKEL (reference sequence). The chain's CDR3 is CASSREEFTGDPQNTIYF. The CDR3 nucleotides read TGTGCCAGCAGCCGGGAAGAATTTACAGGGGACCCGCAGAACACCATATATTTT.

The chain joins TRBV12-2 to TRBJ2-1; TRBD2, the table's D call, was not compared with the DNA. TRBV12-2 corresponds to a pseudogene. The CDR3 spans 17 residues. CDR3: CASRLALAAGNYNEQFF. Here the CDR3 DNA reads TGTGCAAGTCGCTTAGCTTTAGCGGCCGGGAATTACAATGAGCAGTTCTTC.

The chain is built from TRBV5-1 and TRBJ1-2, with a tentative D call TRBD1 (5 bases). Trimming left V 6 bases short and J 8 bases short, with 17 bases between. CDR3 size: 13 residues. Germline CDR1 SGHRS, CDR2 YFSETQ. The CDR3 region is CASKAGPQGGYTF. The CDR3 bases are TGCGCCAGCAAGGCCGGCCCCCAGGGAGGCTACACCTTC.

This rearrangement joins TRBV7-6 to TRBJ2-1, with TRBD1 matching over 11 bases. CDR3 length equals 17 residues. J was trimmed by 6 bases and V by 6 bases; bases with no gene match: 13. In germline, CDR1 is SGHVS, CDR2 FNYEAQ. The DNA of the CDR3 is TGTGCCAGCAGTTTCGCCGGGACAGGGGGAATAGGCAATGAGCAGTTCTTC. The encoded protein is CASSFAGTGGIGNEQFF.

This chain uses TRBV7-9 with TRBJ1-6; 9 bases match TRBD1. Germline V gives CDR1 SEHNR, CDR2 FQNEAQ (reference sequence). This CDR3 is built from 16 residues. After removal of 4 bases from V and 2 bases from J, the junction contained 3 bases not matched to a gene. Here the CDR3 DNA reads TGTGCCAGCAGCTCCGGGACAGGGACCTATAATTCACCCCTCCACTTT. This translates into CASSSGTGTYNSPLHF.

This chain uses TRBV6-5 with TRBJ1-1; D might be TRBD1 (5 bases). Germline V gene data show CDR1 as MNHEY and CDR2 as SVGAGI. Trimming took 6 bases from V and 2 from J, leaving 13 bases between them. CDR3 length: 14 amino acids. DNA for the CDR3: TGTGCCAGCAGGCGAGGGGAGGGAAACACTGAAGCTTTCTTT. Its translation is CASRRGEGNTEAFF.